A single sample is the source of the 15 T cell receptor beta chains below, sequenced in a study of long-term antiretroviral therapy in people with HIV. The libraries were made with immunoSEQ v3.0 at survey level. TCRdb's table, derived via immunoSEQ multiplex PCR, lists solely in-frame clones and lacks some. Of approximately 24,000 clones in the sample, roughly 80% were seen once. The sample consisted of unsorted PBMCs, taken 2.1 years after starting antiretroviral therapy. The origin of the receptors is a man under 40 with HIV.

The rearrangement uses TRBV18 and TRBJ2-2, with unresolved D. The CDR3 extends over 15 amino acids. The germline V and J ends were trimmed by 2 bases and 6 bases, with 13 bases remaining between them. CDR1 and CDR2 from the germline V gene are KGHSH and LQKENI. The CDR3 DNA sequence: TGTGCCAGCTCACCAAGAATAGGGCCCGCCGGGGAGCTGTTTTTT. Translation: CASSPRIGPAGELFF.

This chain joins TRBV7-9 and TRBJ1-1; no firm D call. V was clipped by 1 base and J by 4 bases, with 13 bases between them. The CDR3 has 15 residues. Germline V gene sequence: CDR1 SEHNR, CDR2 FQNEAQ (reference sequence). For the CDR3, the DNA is TGTGCCAGCAGCTTAGGGGAGGGAGAGGGCACTGAAGCTTTCTTT. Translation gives CASSLGEGEGTEAFF.

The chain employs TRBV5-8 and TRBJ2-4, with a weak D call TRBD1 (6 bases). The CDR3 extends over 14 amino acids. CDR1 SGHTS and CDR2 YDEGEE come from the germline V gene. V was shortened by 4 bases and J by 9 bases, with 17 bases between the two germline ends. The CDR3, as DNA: TGTGCCAGCAGCCTTCGGACAGAACGTAGCATTCAGTACTTC. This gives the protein CASSLRTERSIQYF.

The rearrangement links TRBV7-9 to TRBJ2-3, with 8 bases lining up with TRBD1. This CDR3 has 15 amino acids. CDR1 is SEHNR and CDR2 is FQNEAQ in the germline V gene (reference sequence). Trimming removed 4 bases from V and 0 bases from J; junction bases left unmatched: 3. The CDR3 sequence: CASSYTGGSTDTQYF. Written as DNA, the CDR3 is TGTGCCAGCAGCTATACAGGGGGGAGCACAGATACGCAGTATTTT.

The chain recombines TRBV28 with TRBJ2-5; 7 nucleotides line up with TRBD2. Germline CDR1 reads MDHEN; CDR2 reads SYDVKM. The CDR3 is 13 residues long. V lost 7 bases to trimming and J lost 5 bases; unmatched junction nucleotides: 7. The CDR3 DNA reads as TGTGCCAGCAACCCGGGGGGTCGGGAGACCCAGTACTTC. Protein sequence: CASNPGGRETQYF. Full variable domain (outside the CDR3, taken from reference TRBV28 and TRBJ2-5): DVKVTQSSRYLVKRTGEKVFLECVQDMDHENMFWYRQDPGLGLRLIYFSYDVKMKEKGDIPEGYSVSREKKERFSLILESASTNQTSMYLCASNPGGRETQYFGPGTRLLVL.

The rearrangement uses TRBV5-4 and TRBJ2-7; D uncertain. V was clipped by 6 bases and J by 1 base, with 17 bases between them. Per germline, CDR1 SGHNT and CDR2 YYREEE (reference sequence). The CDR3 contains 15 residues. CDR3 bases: TGTGCCAGCAACCCCCGGAACGGGTTTTCCTACGAGCAGTACTTC. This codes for CASNPRNGFSYEQYF.

This CDR3 is CSVAGRVNTGELFF. CDR3 in DNA: TGCAGCGTTGCCGGCAGGGTGAACACCGGGGAGCTGTTTTTT. The rearrangement joins TRBV29-1 to TRBJ2-2, with D tentatively TRBD1 (5 bases). CDR3 size: 14 residues. Germline V gene lookup returns CDR1 SQVTM and CDR2 ANQGSEA. The V gene lost 4 bases and the J gene lost 1 base, with 10 bases spanning the gap.

CDR3 protein: CASSLIRRDQREKLFF. The CDR3 region has the DNA TGTGCCAGCAGCCTTATCCGGCGAGACCAGCGTGAAAAACTGTTTTTT. The chain uses TRBV4-2 and TRBJ1-4; D not resolved. The CDR3 runs to 16 residues. V was shortened by 4 bases and J by 7 bases, with 19 bases between the two germline ends. The germline V gene encodes CDR1 LGHNA and CDR2 YNFKEQ.

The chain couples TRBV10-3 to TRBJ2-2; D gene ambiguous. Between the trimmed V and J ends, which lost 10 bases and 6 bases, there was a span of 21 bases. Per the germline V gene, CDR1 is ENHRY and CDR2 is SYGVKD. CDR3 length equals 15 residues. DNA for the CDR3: TGTGCCAGCGCTCCCCCCTCTCGTAGTCCCGGGGAGCTGTTTTTT. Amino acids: CASAPPSRSPGELFF.

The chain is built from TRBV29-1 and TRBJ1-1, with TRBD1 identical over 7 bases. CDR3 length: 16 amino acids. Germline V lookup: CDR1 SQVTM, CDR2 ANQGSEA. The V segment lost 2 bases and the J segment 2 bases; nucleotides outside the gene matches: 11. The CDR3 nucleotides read TGCAGCGTTGAATGGGAGGCGCAGGGGGTAAACACTGAAGCTTTCTTT. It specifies CSVEWEAQGVNTEAFF.

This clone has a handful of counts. CDR3 amino acids: CASSLFHDYGYTF. The DNA for the CDR3 is TGTGCCAGCAGTTTGTTCCACGACTATGGCTACACCTTC. The chain has TRBV28 and TRBJ1-2; D ambiguous. The germline CDR1 and CDR2 sequences are MDHEN and SYDVKM. The CDR3 is 13 amino acids. V was shortened by 3 bases and J by 3 bases, with 8 bases between the two germline ends.

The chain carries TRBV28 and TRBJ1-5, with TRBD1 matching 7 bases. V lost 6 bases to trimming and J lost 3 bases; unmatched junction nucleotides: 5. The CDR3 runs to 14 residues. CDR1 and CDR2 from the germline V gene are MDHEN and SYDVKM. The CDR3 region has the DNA TGTGCCAGCAGACAGGGGTCCATCAATCAGCCCCAGCATTTT. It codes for CASRQGSINQPQHF.

The CDR3 sequence is CASKSVRGWTGELFF. CDR3 DNA: TGTGCCAGCAAATCGGTTAGGGGCTGGACCGGGGAGCTGTTTTTT. The rearrangement uses TRBV2 and TRBJ2-2; maybe TRBD1 (5 bases). The CDR3 sequence is 15 residues long. The V gene lost 7 bases and the J gene lost 5 bases, with 17 bases spanning the gap. The germline V gene has CDR1 SNHLY and CDR2 FYNNEI.

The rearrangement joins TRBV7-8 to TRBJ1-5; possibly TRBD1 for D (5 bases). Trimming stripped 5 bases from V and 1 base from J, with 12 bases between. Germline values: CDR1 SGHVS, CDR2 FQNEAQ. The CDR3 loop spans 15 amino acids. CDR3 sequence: CASSQGTGSNQPQHF. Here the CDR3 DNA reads TGTGCCAGCAGCCAAGGGACGGGGAGCAATCAGCCCCAGCATTTT.

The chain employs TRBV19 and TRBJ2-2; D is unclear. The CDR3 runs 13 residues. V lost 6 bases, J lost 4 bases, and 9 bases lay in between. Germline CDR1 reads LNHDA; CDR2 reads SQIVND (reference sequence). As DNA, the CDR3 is TGTGCCAGTAGCGGCGTCTTCACCGGGGAGCTGTTTTTT. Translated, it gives CASSGVFTGELFF.